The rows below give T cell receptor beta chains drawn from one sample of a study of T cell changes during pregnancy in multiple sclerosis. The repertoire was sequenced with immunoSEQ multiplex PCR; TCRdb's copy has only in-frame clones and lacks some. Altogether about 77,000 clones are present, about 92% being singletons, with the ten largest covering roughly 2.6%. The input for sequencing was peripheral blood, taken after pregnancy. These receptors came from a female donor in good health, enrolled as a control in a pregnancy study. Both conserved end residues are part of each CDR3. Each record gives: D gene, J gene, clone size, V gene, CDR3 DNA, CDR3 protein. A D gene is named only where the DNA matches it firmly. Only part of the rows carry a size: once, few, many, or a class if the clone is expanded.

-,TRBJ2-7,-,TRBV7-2,TGTGCCAGCAGCGAGATTACTGGCTCCTACGAGCAGTACTTC,CASSEITGSYEQYF
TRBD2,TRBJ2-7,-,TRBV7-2,TGTGCCAGCAGCTTGCGGGGACTAGCGGCCTCCTACGAGCAGTACTTC,CASSLRGLAASYEQYF
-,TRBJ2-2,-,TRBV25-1,TGTGCCAGCAGTGAACCAGCGGACACCGGGGAGCTGTTTTTT,CASSEPADTGELFF
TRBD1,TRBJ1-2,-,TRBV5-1,TGCGCCAGCAGCACACCGGGACAGTATGGCTACACCTTC,CASSTPGQYGYTF
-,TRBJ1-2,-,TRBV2,-,CASSEFRARGSNGYTF
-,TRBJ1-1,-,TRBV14,TGTGCCAGCAGCCAAGGAGTACTGTGGGGCCGGCCGGCAGCTTTCTTT,CASSQGVLWGRPAAFF
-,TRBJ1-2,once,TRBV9,TGTGCCAGCAGTCAACCCGGGACACCGGGCACCTTC,CASSQPGTPGTF
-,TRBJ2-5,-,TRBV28,TGTGCCAGCGGTCGACAGGTCCAAGAGACCCAGTACTTC,CASGRQVQETQYF
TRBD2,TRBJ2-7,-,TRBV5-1,TGCGCCAGCAGCTTGGTTTCTTGGGGGAGGGGAACCTACGAGCAGTACTTC,CASSLVSWGRGTYEQYF
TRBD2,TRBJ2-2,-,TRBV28,TGTGCCATCAGAGAGACCCGGACTAGCGGGAAGAACACCGGGGAGCTGTTTTTT,CAIRETRTSGKNTGELFF
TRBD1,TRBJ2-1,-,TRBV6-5,TGTGCCAGCAGACGAGACAGGGCATACTACAATGAGCAGTTCTTC,CASRRDRAYYNEQFF
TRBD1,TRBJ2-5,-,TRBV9,TGTGCCAGCAGCGCCGGGACAGGGGGTTGGGAGACCCAGTACTTC,CASSAGTGGWETQYF
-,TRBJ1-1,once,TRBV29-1,TGCAGCGTTGGGCCAGGGGAAACTGAAGCTTTCTTT,CSVGPGETEAFF
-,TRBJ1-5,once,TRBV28,TGTGCCAGCAGTTTAGGGGGACTTAGCAATCAGCCCCAGCATTTT,CASSLGGLSNQPQHF
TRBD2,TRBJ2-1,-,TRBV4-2,TGTGCCAGCAGCCGAGGACCGGGACTAGCGGGGGGCTTTAAACGCTACAATGAGCAGTTCTTC,CASSRGPGLAGGFKRYNEQFF
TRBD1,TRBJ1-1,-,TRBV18,TGTGCCAGCTCGTCTGGGACAGGGATTATTTATGAAGCTTTCTTT,CASSSGTGIIYEAFF
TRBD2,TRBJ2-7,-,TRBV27,TGTGCCAGCAGCCCCGCGGTCCATAGCGGGTCCAGCTCCTACGAGCAGTACTTC,CASSPAVHSGSSSYEQYF
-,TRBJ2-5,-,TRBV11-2,TGTGCCAGCAGCCTATCCGGAAGTTTGTCCAGGGCTAGCCAAGAGACCCAGTACTTC,CASSLSGSLSRASQETQYF
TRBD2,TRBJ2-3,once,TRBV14,TGTGCCAGCAGCCGTGGACGCCTAGGACTAGCGGCGGGGGCGGATACGCAGTATTTT,CASSRGRLGLAAGADTQYF
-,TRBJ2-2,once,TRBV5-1,TGCGCCAGCAGCTCACACGGGGAGCTGTTTTTT,CASSSHGELFF
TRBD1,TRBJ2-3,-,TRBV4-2,TGTGCCAGCAGCCAACCGGGACAGGGACACACAGATACGCAGTATTTT,CASSQPGQGHTDTQYF
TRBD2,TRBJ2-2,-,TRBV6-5,TGTGCCAGCAGTTGGACTAGCGGGGGGGCCGGGGAGCTGTTTTTT,CASSWTSGGAGELFF
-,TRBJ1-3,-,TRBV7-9,TGTGCCAGCAGCTTAGAGCGGGGAAACACCATATATTTT,CASSLERGNTIYF
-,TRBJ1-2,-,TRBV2,TGTGCCAGCAACAGGGCTTATGGCCAAATTCCCTATGGCTACACCTTC,CASNRAYGQIPYGYTF